The 11 T cell receptor beta chains listed next were all sequenced from one sample in a study of blood T cell repertoires in COVID-19. Sequencing was performed with immunoSEQ multiplex PCR; in TCRdb, only in-frame clones are kept and a portion is missing. Found here are about 70,000 clones, 70% to 90% of them singletons; the top ten hold over 5%. Sequenced sample: peripheral blood. The receptors stem from an older woman with acute or convalescent COVID-19.

The V and J genes are TRBV27 and TRBJ1-2; D might be TRBD1 (6 bases). Trimming removed 6 bases at V and 5 bases at J, with 16 bases between. Germline values: CDR1 MNHEY, CDR2 SMNVEV (reference sequence). There are 14 residues in the CDR3. The CDR3 coding sequence is TGTGCCAGCAGGCCTCCTGGACAGATGTATGGCTACACCTTC. It is translated as CASRPPGQMYGYTF.

The V call is TRBV28, the J call TRBJ1-2, with D perhaps TRBD1 (5 bases). V was pared by 3 bases and J by 1 base, with 9 bases between. The CDR3 contains 14 residues. Germline V CDR1 and CDR2: MDHEN, SYDVKM. This CDR3 is CASSFGGNNYGYTF. CDR3 nucleotides: TGTGCCAGCAGTTTTGGGGGGAATAACTATGGCTACACCTTC.

V and J are TRBV29-1 and TRBJ1-1, with D possibly matching TRBD1 (5 bases). Trimming shortened V by 6 bases and J by 3 bases, and 14 bases separated the two germline ends. CDR1 is SQVTM, CDR2 ANQGSEA, per germline. The CDR3 extends over 13 amino acids. CDR3 protein: CSVRTWGDTEAFF. CDR3 nucleotides: TGCAGCGTCCGGACTTGGGGGGACACTGAAGCTTTCTTT.

V gene TRBV6-2 or TRBV6-3 combines with J gene TRBJ1-1; 7 nucleotides match TRBD1. The CDR3 is 16 amino acids. The V gene end was trimmed by 0 bases and the J gene end by 4 bases; junction bases not matched to a gene: 8. Germline assignment: CDR1 MNHEY and CDR2 SVGEGT. CDR3 protein: CASSYSADRAGTEAFF. For the CDR3, the DNA is TGTGCCAGCAGTTACTCGGCCGACAGGGCCGGCACTGAAGCTTTCTTT.

The CDR3 bases are TGTGCCAGCAGTAAACAGGGGTCTGGCTGGGGAGCTTTCTTT. Amino acid sequence: CASSKQGSGWGAFF. The chain couples TRBV28 to TRBJ1-1; TRBD1 matches 7 bases. The CDR3 is 14 amino acids. Germline V gene lookup returns CDR1 MDHEN and CDR2 SYDVKM. V was clipped by 5 bases and J by 10 bases; unmatched bases: 13.

This clone was found a few times. This chain connects TRBV5-1 to TRBJ1-3; 7 bases align to TRBD1. CDR1 is SGHRS, CDR2 YFSETQ, per germline. This CDR3 region has 15 residues. V lost 0 bases and J lost 4; bases outside the gene matches: 4. CDR3 sequence reads: CASSLGTGIGNTIYF. Written as DNA, the CDR3 is TGCGCCAGCAGCTTGGGGACAGGAATAGGAAACACCATATATTTT.

This sequence joins TRBV6-1 and TRBJ2-5, with TRBD1 matching 8 bases. Germline CDR1 is MNHNS and CDR2 is SASEGT. J lost 2 bases, V lost 3 bases, and 8 bases had no gene match. The CDR3 totals 16 residues. CDR3 in amino acids: CASSDQGAGTQETQYF. CDR3 nucleotide sequence: TGTGCCAGCAGTGACCAGGGGGCTGGGACTCAAGAGACCCAGTACTTC.

V gene TRBV11-2 combines with J gene TRBJ1-1; no clear D. V lost 8 bases, J lost 4 bases, and 20 bases lay in between. Germline CDR1 reads SGHAT; CDR2 reads FQNNGV. The CDR3 extends over 15 amino acids. The CDR3 region is CASRRPSGLSTEAFF. CDR3 nucleotide sequence: TGTGCCAGCCGCCGCCCCTCGGGGTTGAGCACTGAAGCTTTCTTT. The entire variable domain, with the rest obtained from reference TRBV11-2 and TRBJ1-1, is as follows: EAGVAQSPRYKIIEKRQSVAFWCNPISGHATLYWYQQILGQGPKLLIQFQNNGVVDDSQLPKDRFSAERLKGVDSTLKIQPAKLEDSAVYLCASRRPSGLSTEAFFGQGTRLTVV.

V and J are TRBV7-8 and TRBJ1-3; D gene uncertain. The CDR3 contains 15 residues. The V and J ends lost 6 bases and 8 bases respectively, with 20 bases between them. Germline CDR1 reads SGHVS; CDR2 reads FQNEAQ. The CDR3 region has the DNA TGTGCCAGCAGTAGGGAGGAAGGAGACTATTACACCATATATTTT. It yields the protein CASSREEGDYYTIYF.

The J gene is TRBJ1-3, the V gene TRBV7-9, with a tentative D call TRBD1 (5 bases). CDR3 length equals 16 residues. Germline V lookup: CDR1 SEHNR, CDR2 FQNEAQ (reference sequence). V lost 5 bases and J 4 bases, leaving 18 bases between the germline ends. The DNA of the CDR3 is TGTGCCAGCAGCGTCCTGGTTGGGGCAGGGGGAAACACCATATATTTT. Amino acids: CASSVLVGAGGNTIYF.

This clone occurred once. Germline is not matched at one junction end, which may reflect a read error. The chain has TRBV2 and TRBJ2-7; 10 bases agree with TRBD1. This CDR3 spans 10 amino acids. CDR1 SNHLY and CDR2 FYNNEI come from the germline V gene. Here the CDR3 reads CASRDGTGDF. In nucleotides, the CDR3 is TGTGCCAGCAGGGACGGGACAGGGGACTTC.